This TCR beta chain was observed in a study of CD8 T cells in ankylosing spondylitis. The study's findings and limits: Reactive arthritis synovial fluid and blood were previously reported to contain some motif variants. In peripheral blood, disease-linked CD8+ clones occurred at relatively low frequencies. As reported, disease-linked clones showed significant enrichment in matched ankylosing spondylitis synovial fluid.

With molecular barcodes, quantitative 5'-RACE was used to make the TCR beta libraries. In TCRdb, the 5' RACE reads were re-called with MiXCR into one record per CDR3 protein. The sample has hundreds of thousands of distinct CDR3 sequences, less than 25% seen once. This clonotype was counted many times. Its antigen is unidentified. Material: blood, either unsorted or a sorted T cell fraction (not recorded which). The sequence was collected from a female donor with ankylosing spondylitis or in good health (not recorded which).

DNA for the CDR3: TGTGCCAGCAGTTACTCGGAAGGGTATCAGCCCCAGCATTTT. This translates into CASSYSEGYQPQHF. The V and J genes are TRBV6-5 and TRBJ1-5; D remains unclear. CDR3 size: 14 residues. Germline V lookup: CDR1 MNHEY, CDR2 SVGAGI. The V and J ends lost 0 bases and 5 bases respectively, with 8 bases between them.